This T cell receptor (beta chain) came from a study of T cell repertoires in cytomegalovirus infection. The wider study: CMV infection together with matching HLA type was indicated by public TCR beta signatures.

TCRdb itself ran the reads through MiXCR, one entry per CDR3 protein. The sample records about 300,000 distinct CDR3 sequences, 8% to 10% being singletons. Overall study results and limits: HLA-C-restricted, CMV-specific TCR beta clonotypes were dominant ex vivo.

As to this clonotype: Its target is unknown.

Trimming removed 6 bases from V and 4 bases from J; junction bases left unmatched: 7. Germline CDR1 reads MGHRA; CDR2 reads YSYEKL. CDR3 length: 14 amino acids. What was sequenced was PBMCs. This receptor was taken from a human donor in good health (CMV status not recorded). Some clones in this sample may be carry-over from other donors' samples. J is TRBJ1-1 and V is TRBV4-1; 8 bases align to TRBD1. The CDR3 bases are TGCGCCAGCAGTCCAATTACAGGGGGCACTGAAGCTTTCTTT. Encoded protein: CASSPITGGTEAFF.